The clone carrying this T cell receptor beta chain was counted once. No antigen is known for it. CDR1 and CDR2 from the germline V gene are SGHTA and FQGNSA. The V gene end was trimmed by 1 base and the J gene end by 9 bases; junction bases not matched to a gene: 9. The CDR3 contains 15 residues. These data are taken from a study of cytomegalovirus exposure and HLA in healthy donors. Study-level findings and limits: Later analysis identified 15,000 to 20,000 TCR beta sequences associated with HLA alleles, using a false discovery rate threshold of 0.05. What a later analysis showed was that several of the most significant clusters appeared linked to common viral pathogens. According to the study, 160 or so TCR beta chains were cytomegalovirus-associated. About 87% or about 30% of the time was how often most TCR beta V segments were productive, according to an earlier analysis.

This PCR relied on a set of 60 Vbeta primers and 13 Jbeta primers. Method: immunoSEQ multiplex PCR; TCRdb's copy keeps in-frame clones and lacks some. The sample has about 170,000 clones, about 79% seen once. The rearrangement uses TRBV7-2 and TRBJ2-1; 7 bases are a match to TRBD2. Sample: PBMCs. The receptor comes from a female donor in good health and CMV-seronegative. The CDR3 spells CASSLVALADIEQFF. For the CDR3, the DNA is TGTGCCAGCAGCTTAGTAGCCCTAGCGGACATTGAGCAGTTCTTC. Together with reference TRBV7-2 and TRBJ2-1, the CDR3 gives the full variable domain: GAGVSQSPSNKVTEKGKDVELRCDPISGHTALYWYRQSLGQGLEFLIYFQGNSAPDKSGLPSDRFSAERTGGSVSTLTIQRTQQEDSAVYLCASSLVALADIEQFFGPGTRLTVL.